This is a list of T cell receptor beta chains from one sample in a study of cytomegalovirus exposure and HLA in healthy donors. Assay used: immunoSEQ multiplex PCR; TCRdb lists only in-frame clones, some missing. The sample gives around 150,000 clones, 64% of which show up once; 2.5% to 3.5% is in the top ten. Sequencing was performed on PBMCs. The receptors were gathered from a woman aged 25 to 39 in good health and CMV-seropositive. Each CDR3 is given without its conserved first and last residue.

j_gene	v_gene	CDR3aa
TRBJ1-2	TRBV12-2	ASRLGTGRVWSYT
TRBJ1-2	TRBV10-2	ASSEGFRVYGYT
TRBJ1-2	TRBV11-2	ASSLGGKGYT
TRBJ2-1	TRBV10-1	ASSELGQGRSNEQF
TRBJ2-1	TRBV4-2	ASSQGLAGAHEQF
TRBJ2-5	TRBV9	ASSPGTAIQETQY
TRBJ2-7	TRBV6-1	ASSEEGQVSYEQY
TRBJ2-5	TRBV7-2	ASGDRGRLETQY
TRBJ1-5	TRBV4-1	ASSQVTGTGFKGSNQPQH
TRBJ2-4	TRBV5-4	ASSPTGGSTKNIQY
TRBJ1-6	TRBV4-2	ASSQEGGWGPLH
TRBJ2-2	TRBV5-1	ASSAQGVGTGELF
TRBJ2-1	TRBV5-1	ASSSSGGPTYNEQF
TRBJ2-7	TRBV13	ASSPNPTSGRPYEQY
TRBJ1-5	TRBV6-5	ASSSMGQINQPQH
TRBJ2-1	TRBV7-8	ASSLVLASSYNEQF
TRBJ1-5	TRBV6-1	ASSESTAYQPQH
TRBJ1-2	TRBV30	AWKRGLGNGYT
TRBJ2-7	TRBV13	ASSFRLAGGHEQY
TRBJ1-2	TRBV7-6	ASSLGGGTAYGYT
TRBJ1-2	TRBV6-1	ASSVKGQANYGYT
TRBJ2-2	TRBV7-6	ASSLSGGQGKPGELF
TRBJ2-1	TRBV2	ASSEAHGYNEQF
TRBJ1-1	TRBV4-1	ASSQQGKNTEAF
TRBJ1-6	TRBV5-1	ASSLEPVSQALH
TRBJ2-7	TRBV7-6	ASSLATVSGEQY
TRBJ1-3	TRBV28	ASGPFQGFSGNTIY
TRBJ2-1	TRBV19	ASSISASSYNEQF